The T cell receptor (beta chain) described here comes from a study of beta chain features in type 1 diabetes. In the study overall: Patients and healthy donors were similar in age, gender and cell yields.

Remarks on this clone: Its antigen is unknown.

Germline CDR1 reads SNHLY; CDR2 reads FYNNEI. The V gene lost 0 bases and the J gene lost 4 bases, with 12 bases spanning the gap. The CDR3 is 15 residues long. Findings and caveats of the study: VDJ junctions from type 1 diabetes patients carried fewer insertions and larger deletions. In comparison with healthy donors, patients had naive, central memory and Treg TCRB repertoires that appeared more similar. Shorter TCRB CDR3s, moderately but significantly so, marked every one of the four CD4+ subsets in Type 1 diabetes patients.

Since all of the isolated RNA was reverse transcribed, expressed TCRB transcripts were what got sequenced. The protocol was immunoSEQ multiplex PCR, while the TCRdb copy is restricted to in-frame clones and leaves out a portion. This table holds about 170,000 clones, roughly 8% found once. The sequence came from a man between 18 and 29 years old with type 1 diabetes. The chain combines TRBV2 with TRBJ2-5, with a weak D call TRBD1 (5 bases). Sequenced sample: central memory CD4+ T cells from blood. CDR3 nucleotides: TGTGCCAGCAGTGAAGCGCTAGTAAGGGGAGAGACCCAGTACTTC. It is translated as CASSEALVRGETQYF.